The 16 T cell receptor beta chains below all came from one sample that was sequenced in a study of regulatory T cells in long-lasting Graves disease. The time point denotes: newly diagnosed GD, antithyroid drugs for less than 3 months. RNA from PBMCs was the source of the TCR library. TCR beta libraries were built with iRepertoire HTBI primers and Arm-PCR of CDR3 regions. Each CDR3 protein is one row after TCRdb ran MiXCR on the multiplex PCR reads. The table has about 620,000 distinct CDR3 sequences, about 15% seen once. This sample also appeared in a second study, on T cells in Graves' hyperthyroidism and ophthalmopathy.

This specimen was peripheral blood mononuclear cells (PBMCs), taken at new diagnosis, from a patient treated with antithyroid drugs. Every receptor here comes from a woman in her twenties or thirties with Graves disease.

The CDR3 DNA reads as TGTGCCAGCAGCCCCTTTGGCGGGAGCTCCTACAATGAGCAGTTCTTC. Its protein is CASSPFGGSSYNEQFF. The chain recombines TRBV7-2 with TRBJ2-1; 7 nucleotides agree with TRBD2. With 5 bases clipped from V and 0 bases from J, the junction kept 7 bases outside the gene matches. CDR3 length: 16 amino acids. In germline, CDR1 is SGHTA, CDR2 FQGNSA.

This clonotype was seen many times. This chain links TRBV27 with TRBJ2-3; no clear D. The V gene lost 6 bases and the J gene lost 2 bases, with 12 bases spanning the gap. The CDR3 has 14 amino acids. Germline V lookup: CDR1 MNHEY, CDR2 SMNVEV (reference sequence). The CDR3 here is CASRGSFPTDTQYF. The CDR3 coding sequence is TGTGCCAGCAGGGGTTCTTTTCCCACAGATACGCAGTATTTT.

The rearrangement uses TRBV10-2 and TRBJ2-5, with 11 bases matching TRBD2. This CDR3 is 15 amino acids long. Germline-derived CDR1 and CDR2 are WSHSY and SAAADI. Trimming removed 6 bases from V and 4 bases from J; junction bases left unmatched: 7. CDR3 coding DNA: TGCGCCAGCAGAGATAGCGGGAGGGCCTCAGAGACCCAGTACTTC. It yields the protein CASRDSGRASETQYF.

This clonotype showed up many times. The CDR3 DNA sequence: TGTGCCAGCAGGCACTCCTCCCGGGAGCTGGTATCGGGCACTGAAGCTTTCTTT. It specifies CASRHSSRELVSGTEAFF. The chain employs TRBV7-9 and TRBJ1-1; no firm D call. Germline V lookup: CDR1 SEHNR, CDR2 FQNEAQ (reference sequence). This CDR3 comprises 18 residues. The V end was cut by 6 bases, the J end by 4 bases, with 27 bases between.

This clonotype came up many times. The chain uses TRBV11-2 and TRBJ2-7; no firm D call. With 1 base removed from V and 2 bases from J, the gap between germline ends came to 9 bases. Germline V gene sequence: CDR1 SGHAT, CDR2 FQNNGV. The CDR3 has 14 residues. The CDR3 bases are TGTGCCAGCAGCTTAGTCCCTTTAACCTACGAGCAGTACTTC. This translates into CASSLVPLTYEQYF.

This clonotype was seen repeatedly, ten times or more. This chain joins TRBV28 and TRBJ2-5, with TRBD1 matching 12 bases. CDR1 is MDHEN, CDR2 SYDVKM, per germline. The CDR3 is 16 residues long. Losses at the gene ends were 4 bases for V and 5 bases for J; bases not matched to a gene: 8. The CDR3 nucleotides are TGTGCCAGCAGTTCCCGGGACAGGGGGCCTCGGGAGACCCAGTACTTC. Its protein product is CASSSRDRGPRETQYF.

This clonotype was detected a few times. The chain couples TRBV5-4 to TRBJ2-1; 7 positions agree with TRBD2. V shed 3 bases, J shed 10 bases, and the junction held 7 bases outside the gene matches. CDR3 length: 13 amino acids. Germline assignment: CDR1 SGHNT and CDR2 YYREEE (reference sequence). CDR3 nucleotide sequence: TGTGCCAGCAGCTCCCCTGGAGCGGGAGAGCAGTTCTTC. This gives the protein CASSSPGAGEQFF.

The chain employs TRBV2 and TRBJ2-6; D is ambiguous. V lost 4 bases and J 4 bases, leaving 14 bases between the germline ends. Germline CDR1 is SNHLY and CDR2 is FYNNEI. CDR3 length: 16 residues. The CDR3, as DNA: TGTGCCAGCAGTGGTAATGCTTTGAGAGGGGCCAACGTCCTGACTTTC. The encoded protein is CASSGNALRGANVLTF.

CDR3 loop: CASSPGTGSDYGYTF. CDR3 in DNA: TGTGCCAGCAGCCCTGGGACAGGGTCGGACTATGGCTACACCTTC. The V gene is TRBV7-2, the J gene TRBJ1-2, with TRBD1 matching over 9 bases. V was pared by 5 bases and J by 3 bases, with 7 bases of the junction left unmatched. Germline V CDR1 and CDR2: SGHTA, FQGNSA. The length of the CDR3 is 15 residues.

This clonotype was detected ten times or more. The gene calls are TRBV5-5 and TRBJ1-5; D is unclear. This CDR3 region has 15 residues. Deletions cut 0 bases from V and 4 bases from J, with 11 bases between. Germline values: CDR1 SGHKS, CDR2 YYEKEE (reference sequence). The CDR3 protein is CASSLEGGGNQPQHF. The CDR3 region has the DNA TGTGCCAGCAGCTTGGAAGGCGGTGGAAATCAGCCCCAGCATTTT.

This clonotype was recorded a few times. This chain uses TRBV28 with TRBJ2-6; D ambiguous. Trimming took off 7 bases at V and 0 bases at J, with 7 bases between the two ends. Germline CDR1 is MDHEN and CDR2 is SYDVKM. This CDR3 has 14 amino acids. DNA of the CDR3: TGTGCCAGCATGGCAAGCTCTGGGGCCAACGTCCTGACTTTC. It encodes CASMASSGANVLTF.

In this sample, this clonotype turned up a few times. The chain is built from TRBV30 and TRBJ1-2; 7 bases are a match to TRBD1. Germline V lookup: CDR1 GTSNPN, CDR2 SVGIG (reference sequence). The CDR3 extends over 13 amino acids. Unmatched junction bases numbered 9, after V lost 7 bases and J lost 4 bases. This CDR3 reads CAYRQGGTYGYTF. CDR3 coding DNA: TGTGCCTACCGACAGGGTGGGACCTATGGCTACACCTTC.

This clonotype was counted many times. This chain links TRBV27 with TRBJ2-7; 15 bases align to TRBD2. The CDR3 runs to 17 residues. The junction had 12 bases not matched to a gene; V was cut back by 3 bases and J by 9 bases. CDR1 is MNHEY and CDR2 is SMNVEV in the germline V gene (reference sequence). For the CDR3, the DNA is TGTGCCAGCAGTTTCAACCTTCCGGGACTAGCGGGAGGAGGGCAGTACTTC. Translation: CASSFNLPGLAGGGQYF.

V gene TRBV7-3 combines with J gene TRBJ2-7; D possibly corresponds to TRBD2 (7 bases). The CDR3 totals 15 residues. The ends were cut back, 3 bases at V and 0 bases at J, with 12 bases in the middle. Germline lookup yields CDR1 SGHTA and CDR2 FQGTGA. This chain's CDR3 is CASSFWGGGSYEQYF. Here the CDR3 DNA reads TGTGCCAGCAGCTTTTGGGGGGGCGGCTCCTACGAGCAGTACTTC.

This rearrangement joins TRBV28 to TRBJ2-7; D call uncertain. Germline loops: CDR1 MDHEN, CDR2 SYDVKM. The CDR3 sequence is 13 residues long. As DNA, the CDR3 is TGTGTGGTAAATACGTCGCCTCCCTGCGAGCAGTACTTC. Encoded protein: CVVNTSPPCEQYF.

This clonotype was detected many times. V is TRBV12-3 or TRBV12-4 and J is TRBJ1-6; weak D call: TRBD1 (5 bases). The CDR3 length is 15 residues. V was cut by 6 bases and J by 5 bases, with 14 bases left in between. The CDR3 reads CASRPRTLDNSPLHF. The CDR3, as DNA: TGTGCCAGCAGACCTCGGACACTCGATAATTCACCCCTCCACTTT.